This TCR beta chain was identified in a study of brain T cells in children with intractable seizures. Whole-study findings and limits: HCMV serostatus was not known, and viral specificity came from CDR3 similarity only. Clones missing pre-surgery may reflect undersampling of that blood sample.

Clones were sequenced by immunoSEQ multiplex PCR, and TCRdb holds only the in-frame ones, with some missing. The sample holds a few hundred thousand clones, over 90% seen once. A word on this clone: Its antigen is not identified.

Sample time point: blood from clinic visit 5 months post-surgery; TSC patient then seizure free. Sequencing was limited to surgery cases with top T cell transcript signatures in brain tissue. At least one anti-epileptic drug was given before surgery. This CDR3 has 16 amino acids. Germline loops: CDR1 LNHDA, CDR2 SQIVND (reference sequence). The V gene end was trimmed by 7 bases and the J gene end by 10 bases; junction bases not matched to a gene: 17. The material sequenced was peripheral blood, taken roughly 5 months after surgery. The chain has TRBV19 and TRBJ2-1; 9 bases align to TRBD1. This TCR was recovered from a boy in the first two years of life with tuberous sclerosis and intractable seizures. The CDR3 bases are TGTGCCAGTAACGGGGGACGCGGACAGGGGACTAACGAGCAGTTCTTC. This encodes CASNGGRGQGTNEQFF.